Each of the 15 T cell receptor beta chains below was sequenced from the same sample in a study of cytomegalovirus exposure and HLA in healthy donors. PCR employed 60 Vbeta and 13 Jbeta primers. The assay was immunoSEQ multiplex PCR, and TCRdb's table has in-frame clones only and misses some. The table shows 200,000 to 250,000 clones, with approximately 79% occurring only once. Sequencing was carried out using PBMCs. The origin of the receptors is a young man in good health and CMV-seronegative.

The chain employs TRBV5-4 and TRBJ1-1; 8 bases align to TRBD1. Germline trimming cut 3 bases from V and 3 bases from J; bases unmatched to any gene: 10. Germline CDR1 SGHNT, CDR2 YYREEE (reference sequence). The CDR3 sequence is 16 residues long. The CDR3 protein is CASSSVQGALDTEAFF. DNA for the CDR3: TGTGCCAGCAGCTCCGTTCAGGGGGCTTTGGACACTGAAGCTTTCTTT.

V is TRBV7-6 and J is TRBJ1-2; TRBD1 aligns across 7 bases. Germline V gives CDR1 SGHVS, CDR2 FNYEAQ. The V segment lost 5 bases and the J segment 4 bases; nucleotides outside the gene matches: 13. The CDR3 sequence is 16 residues long. The CDR3 DNA follows: TGTGCCAGCAGCGTGGATGGGGACAGTGATTTCTATGGCTACACCTTC. It codes for CASSVDGDSDFYGYTF.

V usage is TRBV7-2 and J usage is TRBJ2-5; TRBD2 is a possible D gene (6 bases). V shed 5 bases and J shed 7 bases, with 11 bases lying between them. Germline CDR1 reads SGHTA; CDR2 reads FQGNSA. The CDR3 is 12 amino acids. CDR3 in amino acids: CASSLGTVTQYF. CDR3 nucleotides: TGTGCCAGCAGCCTCGGGACTGTGACCCAGTACTTC. The full variable domain, rest sourced from reference TRBV7-2 and TRBJ2-5, is GAGVSQSPSNKVTEKGKDVELRCDPISGHTALYWYRQSLGQGLEFLIYFQGNSAPDKSGLPSDRFSAERTGGSVSTLTIQRTQQEDSAVYLCASSLGTVTQYFGPGTRLLVL.

The chain links TRBV9 to TRBJ1-2, with 8 bases that match TRBD1. This CDR3 comprises 15 residues. Trimming at V came to 0 bases and at J to 7 bases, leaving 8 bases not matched to a gene. Germline V gene lookup returns CDR1 SGDLS and CDR2 YYNGEE. The CDR3 spells CASSVGGQGFGGYTF. The CDR3 region has the DNA TGTGCCAGCAGCGTAGGAGGACAGGGTTTTGGTGGCTACACCTTC.

This chain connects TRBV28 to TRBJ2-7; 7 bases are shared with TRBD1. Trimming removed 2 bases from V and 9 bases from J; junction bases left unmatched: 7. CDR1 and CDR2 (germline): MDHEN, SYDVKM. CDR3 length equals 13 residues. The chain's CDR3 is CASSLGGQVPQYF. In DNA form, the CDR3 reads TGTGCCAGCAGTTTAGGTGGACAGGTCCCGCAGTACTTC.

Only a few counts were recorded for this clone. This sequence joins TRBV2 and TRBJ2-5, with TRBD1 as a possible D gene (5 bases). The DNA end lines up better with TRBJ2-7; the J call may be wrong. In germline, CDR1 is SNHLY, CDR2 FYNNEI. The CDR3 is 13 amino acids. The CDR3 DNA follows: TGTGCCAGCAGTGGTCTCAGGGTGGGCGAGCAGTACTTC. The encoded protein is CASSGLRVGEQYF.

This rearrangement joins TRBV7-9 to TRBJ2-7, with 10 positions matching TRBD2. The J segment lost 1 base and the V segment lost 1 base, leaving 4 bases of the junction unmatched. CDR1 is SEHNR and CDR2 is FQNEAQ in the germline V gene (reference sequence). The CDR3 totals 16 residues. CDR3 residues: CASSLEVGLASYEQYF. CDR3 DNA sequence: TGTGCCAGCAGCTTAGAGGTGGGACTAGCGTCCTACGAGCAGTACTTC.

The J gene is TRBJ1-5, the V gene TRBV6-4; possibly TRBD1 for D (5 bases). The CDR3 is 13 residues long. V lost 5 bases and J lost 4, with 9 bases in between. CDR1 and CDR2 (germline): MRHNA, SNTAGT. CDR3 coding DNA: TGTGCCAGCAGTATGACAGAAAATCAGCCCCAGCATTTT. As protein: CASSMTENQPQHF.

The chain is built from TRBV7-9 and TRBJ2-7; TRBD2 matches at 7 bases. The germline gives CDR1 SEHNR, CDR2 FQNEAQ (reference sequence). J gave up 4 bases and V 2 bases, and 14 bases lay outside the gene matches. The CDR3 has 17 amino acids. The CDR3 DNA sequence: TGTGCCAGCAGCTTAATGTCATGGGGGAGGGAGCCTTACGAGCAGTACTTC. Amino acid sequence: CASSLMSWGREPYEQYF.

The V gene is TRBV7-3, the J gene TRBJ2-1, with a possible D match to TRBD2 (5 bases). CDR3 length: 13 amino acids. The germline CDR1 and CDR2 sequences are SGHTA and FQGTGA. V was cut by 6 bases and J by 3 bases, with 9 bases left in between. The CDR3 DNA is TGTGCCAGCAGATCCGGGAACTACAATGAGCAGTTCTTC. Protein product: CASRSGNYNEQFF.

CDR3 region: CASSLTPGRSEQYF. The CDR3 DNA is TGTGCCAGCAGTTTAACCCCGGGGAGATCCGAGCAGTACTTC. The chain couples TRBV28 to TRBJ2-7, with D perhaps matching TRBD2 (5 bases). The CDR3 totals 14 residues. V lost 2 bases to trimming and J lost 6 bases, with 14 bases between them. Germline values: CDR1 MDHEN, CDR2 SYDVKM.

This chain uses TRBV30 with TRBJ2-7; D is perhaps TRBD2 (6 bases). The V and J ends lost 2 bases and 6 bases respectively, with 11 bases between them. The CDR3 is 12 amino acids. The germline gives CDR1 GTSNPN, CDR2 SVGIG (reference sequence). The CDR3 nucleotides read TGTGCCTGGAGTCCGGGACTCGGCGAGCAGTACTTC. Translated, it gives CAWSPGLGEQYF.

This clone came up a few times. The gene calls are TRBV27 and TRBJ1-5; 10 nucleotides line up with TRBD1. After removal of 5 bases from V and 3 bases from J, the junction contained 4 bases not matched to a gene. Germline CDR1 is MNHEY and CDR2 is SMNVEV (reference sequence). This CDR3 has 15 residues. The CDR3 DNA reads as TGTGCCAGCAGTCAGGACAGGGGGGACAATCAGCCCCAGCATTTT. Its translation: CASSQDRGDNQPQHF.

This chain links TRBV4-3 with TRBJ2-3, with TRBD2 as a possible D gene (6 bases). V was trimmed by 3 bases and J by 6 bases, leaving 16 bases between them. The CDR3 loop spans 15 amino acids. Germline CDR1 and CDR2: LGHNA and YSLEER. The CDR3, as DNA: TGCGCCAGCAGCCATTTTGCTAGCGCCGGGGATACGCAGTATTTT. It translates to CASSHFASAGDTQYF.

The genes are TRBV7-2 and TRBJ2-1, with 13 bases matching TRBD2. The V gene end was trimmed by 0 bases and the J gene end by 9 bases; junction bases not matched to a gene: 5. Per germline, CDR1 SGHTA and CDR2 FQGNSA. This CDR3 is 16 amino acids long. This chain's CDR3 is CASSLATSGGAAEQFF. The CDR3, as DNA: TGTGCCAGCAGCTTAGCCACTAGCGGGGGGGCCGCTGAGCAGTTCTTC.